These 7 T cell receptor beta chains originate from one sample sequenced in a study of blood T cell repertoires in COVID-19. Assay used: immunoSEQ multiplex PCR; TCRdb lists only in-frame clones, some missing. The sample shows 220,000 or so clones, around 87% of them seen only once. Sequencing input: peripheral blood. The receptors here all came from a woman aged 45-59 years with COVID-19, enrolled during active disease.

This chain uses TRBV27 with TRBJ1-2, with 11 bases aligning to TRBD1. The germline CDR1 and CDR2 sequences are MNHEY and SMNVEV (reference sequence). This CDR3 contains 14 residues. J was trimmed by 8 bases and V by 4 bases; bases with no gene match: 6. The CDR3 protein is CASSSAGTGGGYTF. The CDR3 region has the DNA TGTGCCAGCAGTTCTGCCGGGACAGGGGGAGGCTACACCTTC.

The chain links TRBV28 to TRBJ1-1; D is possibly TRBD1 (5 bases). V lost 3 bases, J lost 5 bases, and 16 bases lay in between. Germline loops: CDR1 MDHEN, CDR2 SYDVKM. The CDR3 has 15 amino acids. The chain's CDR3 is CASSLGGVRWTEAFF. The DNA for the CDR3 is TGTGCCAGCAGTTTGGGAGGGGTTCGGTGGACTGAAGCTTTCTTT.

The J gene is TRBJ2-7, the V gene TRBV6-5, with a weak D call TRBD2 (6 bases). Germline V gene sequence: CDR1 MNHEY, CDR2 SVGAGI. The CDR3 loop spans 14 amino acids. The V and J ends lost 6 bases and 0 bases respectively, with 12 bases between them. CDR3 bases: TGTGCCAGCAGGGGAGGTACCCACTCCTACGAGCAGTACTTC. It translates to CASRGGTHSYEQYF.

This chain connects TRBV5-4 to TRBJ1-1; 7 bases fit TRBD1. The V and J ends lost 4 bases and 5 bases, in that order; junction bases with no gene match: 5. The germline V gene encodes CDR1 SGHNT and CDR2 YYREEE (reference sequence). The length of the CDR3 is 13 residues. The chain's CDR3 is CASSPQGRTEAFF. The CDR3 region has the DNA TGTGCCAGCAGCCCACAGGGGAGGACTGAAGCTTTCTTT.

The V call is TRBV24-1, the J call TRBJ1-2, with D unresolved. The germline V and J ends were trimmed by 6 bases and 5 bases, with 9 bases remaining between them. In germline, CDR1 is KGHDR, CDR2 SFDVKD. The CDR3 spans 12 residues. The CDR3 sequence is CATSPDSYGYTF. CDR3 in DNA: TGTGCCACCAGTCCGGACTCGTATGGCTACACCTTC.

This clone was counted a few times. The chain employs TRBV6-5 and TRBJ1-4; the D gene is possibly TRBD1 (5 bases). The CDR3 has 15 amino acids. Germline loops: CDR1 MNHEY, CDR2 SVGAGI. The V gene lost 8 bases and the J gene lost 1 base, with 14 bases spanning the gap. The CDR3 DNA reads TGTGCCAGCTCGGCCAGGGCAGGAACTAATGAAAAACTGTTTTTT. It codes for CASSARAGTNEKLFF.

The sample holds a few counts of this clone. This chain joins TRBV6-2 or TRBV6-3 and TRBJ1-2; 8 nucleotides agree with TRBD1. V gave up 6 bases and J gave up 14 bases; unmatched junction bases: 11. CDR1 and CDR2 (germline): MNHEY, SVGEGT. This CDR3 spans 12 amino acids. CDR3 nucleotide sequence: TGTGCCAGCAGCCAGGGGGCCTATCTTCGGACCTTC. It encodes CASSQGAYLRTF.